The next 30 T cell receptor beta chains were all read from a single sample in a study of control samples from healthy donors and cancer patients (dated by TCRdb to 2018 to 2021). Library preparation used the immunoSEQ multiplex PCR assay. TCRdb carries this immuneACCESS record with in-frame sequences only. Its versions omit some clonotypes, under half of them owing to an unresolved V gene in the studies checked, with the rest unexplained. This sample gives about 55,000 clones in total; around 97% of them show up just once. Jointly, the top ten make up about 1.9% of the sample. Sequenced: blood. These TCRs come from a woman between 25 and 40 years old in good health.

This clone has only one observation. V is TRBV21-1 and J is TRBJ1-2; the listed D gene, TRBD1, was not tested against the DNA. TRBV21-1 is reported as a pseudogene. This CDR3 contains 14 residues. Here the CDR3 DNA reads TGTGCCAGCAGCGAGTCAGGGGATGACTATGGCTACACCTTC. As protein: CASSESGDDYGYTF.

The chain uses TRBV21-1 and TRBJ1-6; no DNA check was done on the table's D call, TRBD1. TRBV21-1 is a pseudogene. The CDR3 spans 16 residues. In nucleotides, the CDR3 is TGTGCCAGCAGCAAAACCCCCAGGGGGCATGATTCACCCCTCCACTTT. It is translated as CASSKTPRGHDSPLHF.

This chain links TRBV28 with TRBJ2-7; 7 bases align to TRBD2. V lost 9 bases, J lost 0 bases, and 2 bases stayed unmatched. Per germline, CDR1 MDHEN and CDR2 SYDVKM. This CDR3 contains 12 residues. The CDR3 spells CASGGSSYEQYF. The DNA for the CDR3 is TGTGCCAGTGGCGGGAGCTCCTACGAGCAGTACTTC.

As for this clone: The junction differs from germline at one of its ends, possibly a read error. The gene calls are TRBV12-3 or TRBV12-4 and TRBJ2-7; 11 nucleotides align to TRBD2. This CDR3 is 12 amino acids long. CDR3 in amino acids: CSSGTSGYEQYF. The CDR3 nucleotides read TGCTCGTCCGGGACTAGCGGCTACGAGCAGTACTTC.

The chain carries TRBV5-1 and TRBJ2-1; 10 nucleotides match TRBD2. The CDR3 contains 16 residues. Germline V gene lookup returns CDR1 SGHRS and CDR2 YFSETQ. V trimming: 0 bases; J trimming: 9 bases; junction bases outside the gene matches: 9. The CDR3 DNA follows: TGCGCCAGCAGCTTGGTGGGTCTAGCGGGAGCCTCTGAGCAGTTCTTC. It encodes CASSLVGLAGASEQFF. The full variable domain, its missing parts supplied by reference TRBV5-1 and TRBJ2-1, is KAGVTQTPRYLIKTRGQQVTLSCSPISGHRSVSWYQQTPGQGLQFLFEYFSETQRNKGNFPGRFSGRQFSNSRSEMNVSTLELGDSALYLCASSLVGLAGASEQFFGPGTRLTVL.

The genes are TRBV2 and TRBJ2-7; possibly TRBD1 for D (5 bases). The CDR3 contains 13 residues. Germline values: CDR1 SNHLY, CDR2 FYNNEI. V was pared by 8 bases and J by 3 bases, with 14 bases between. The CDR3: CASQDSSLYEQYF. The CDR3 DNA reads TGTGCCAGCCAAGACAGTTCCCTCTACGAGCAGTACTTC.

The chain links TRBV6-2 or TRBV6-3 to TRBJ2-7, with D tentatively TRBD1 (5 bases). Between the trimmed V and J ends, which lost 2 bases and 2 bases, there was a span of 13 bases. This CDR3 is built from 15 residues. CDR1 and CDR2 (germline): MNHEY, SVGEGT. CDR3 nucleotides: TGTGCCAGCAGTTACGAATCAGGGCACCCCTACGAGCAGTACTTC. This sequence encodes CASSYESGHPYEQYF.

The chain combines TRBV4-1 with TRBJ1-4; 11 positions match TRBD1. This CDR3 has 17 amino acids. After removal of 1 base from V and 7 bases from J, the junction contained 8 bases not matched to a gene. Germline CDR1 reads MGHRA; CDR2 reads YSYEKL. The CDR3 DNA is TGCGCCAGCAGCCAAGCGGACAGGGGGCTGTTTGGTGAAAAACTGTTTTTT. It yields the protein CASSQADRGLFGEKLFF.

The chain has TRBV30 and TRBJ2-5; 11 bases agree with TRBD2. Germline CDR1 GTSNPN, CDR2 SVGIG (reference sequence). The CDR3 sequence is 14 residues long. The V and J ends lost 3 bases and 1 base, in that order; junction bases with no gene match: 1. CDR3 DNA: TGTGCCTGGAGGGGGACTAGCGGCCAAGAGACCCAGTACTTC. This encodes CAWRGTSGQETQYF.

The chain combines TRBV11-3 with TRBJ2-1, with no clear D. The CDR3 runs 13 residues. The V end lost 1 base, the J end lost 10 bases, and 11 bases lay between the germline ends. The germline CDR1 and CDR2 sequences are SGHNT and YENEEA. CDR3 nucleotides: TGTGCCAGCAGCTTAGGGTTCTCCCGAGAGCAGTTCTTC. As protein: CASSLGFSREQFF.

The V and J genes are TRBV5-4 and TRBJ2-5; the D gene is possibly TRBD2 (5 bases). Germline CDR1 reads SGHNT; CDR2 reads YYREEE (reference sequence). The CDR3 sequence is 17 residues long. V lost 0 bases to trimming and J lost 4 bases, with 19 bases between them. Written as DNA, the CDR3 is TGTGCCAGCAGCTTGGATTTGGCGGGTGCGGGTTCAGAGACCCAGTACTTC. The encoded protein is CASSLDLAGAGSETQYF.

CDR3 in amino acids: CASRRQGNTEAFF. The CDR3 nucleotides read TGTGCCAGCAGACGACAGGGGAACACTGAAGCTTTCTTT. The chain carries TRBV6-5 and TRBJ1-1; 7 nucleotides agree with TRBD1. This CDR3 has 13 residues. J gave up 1 base and V 6 bases, and 2 bases lay outside the gene matches. The germline gives CDR1 MNHEY, CDR2 SVGAGI.

The rearrangement links TRBV28 to TRBJ2-6; tentatively, D is TRBD2 (6 bases). CDR1 is MDHEN, CDR2 SYDVKM, per germline. The V end lost 5 bases, the J end lost 0 bases, and 11 bases lay between the germline ends. This CDR3 is 16 amino acids long. In DNA form, the CDR3 reads TGTGCCAGCAGTCCGGGACTGATCTCTGGGGCCAACGTCCTGACTTTC. Protein: CASSPGLISGANVLTF.

The chain uses TRBV24-1 and TRBJ2-2; D could derive from TRBD1 or TRBD2 (5 bases each). This CDR3 region has 18 residues. Germline assignment: CDR1 KGHDR and CDR2 SFDVKD. V dropped 7 bases and J dropped 1 base, with 21 bases sitting between them. The DNA for the CDR3 is TGTGCCACCAGCCCGACAGTGGGGACCGGGGAGAACACCGGGGAGCTGTTTTTT. This codes for CATSPTVGTGENTGELFF.

This chain connects TRBV30 to TRBJ1-6, with 8 nucleotides matching TRBD1. Germline V gene data show CDR1 as GTSNPN and CDR2 as SVGIG (reference sequence). J was trimmed by 10 bases and V by 3 bases; bases with no gene match: 5. The CDR3 covers 13 residues. CDR3 region: CAWSETGVSPLHF. CDR3 nucleotide sequence: TGTGCCTGGAGCGAGACAGGGGTCTCACCCCTCCACTTT.

The chain has TRBV25-1 and TRBJ2-4, with 11 bases matching TRBD1. The V segment lost 4 bases and the J segment 8 bases; nucleotides outside the gene matches: 10. Germline assignment: CDR1 MGHDK and CDR2 SYGVNS. The CDR3 spans 16 residues. CDR3 nucleotide sequence: TGTGCCAGCAGTGGGAATTTGGGACAGGGGGTGGACATTCAGTACTTC. This encodes CASSGNLGQGVDIQYF. Full variable domain (rest looked up from reference TRBV25-1 and TRBJ2-4): EADIYQTPRYLVIGTGKKITLECSQTMGHDKMYWYQQDPGMELHLIHYSYGVNSTEKGDLSSESTVSRIRTEHFPLTLESARPSHTSQYLCASSGNLGQGVDIQYFGAGTRLSVL.

This clone has only a few counts. The V and J genes are TRBV7-9 and TRBJ2-7, with D uncertain. The V end lost 3 bases, the J end lost 2 bases, and 8 bases lay between the germline ends. The CDR3 sequence is 13 residues long. Looked up from germline, CDR1 is SEHNR and CDR2 is FQNEAQ (reference sequence). The CDR3: CASSFSETYEQYF. The CDR3 DNA reads as TGTGCCAGCAGCTTTTCGGAAACCTACGAGCAGTACTTC.

The V call is TRBV28, the J call TRBJ2-7; D is unclear. Deletions cut 3 bases from V and 6 bases from J, with 12 bases between. Germline loops: CDR1 MDHEN, CDR2 SYDVKM. The CDR3 consists of 13 residues. CDR3 loop: CASSFMDGFEQYF. The CDR3 DNA follows: TGTGCCAGCAGTTTCATGGACGGATTCGAGCAGTACTTC.

Here the CDR3 reads CASSLVNSPLHF. In DNA form, the CDR3 reads TGTGCCAGCAGCTTGGTCAATTCACCCCTCCACTTT. The rearrangement links TRBV5-5 to TRBJ1-6; D gene unclear. V shed 0 bases and J shed 7 bases, with 2 bases lying between them. Germline values: CDR1 SGHKS, CDR2 YYEKEE (reference sequence). This CDR3 comprises 12 residues.

Only one count was recorded for this clone. The genes are TRBV5-6 and TRBJ1-3, with 8 bases that match TRBD1. V shed 3 bases, J shed 4 bases, and the junction held 3 bases outside the gene matches. CDR3 length: 14 residues. Germline CDR1 SGHDT, CDR2 YYEEEE. CDR3 residues: CASSWRTGGNTIYF. In nucleotides, the CDR3 is TGTGCCAGCAGCTGGAGGACAGGGGGAAACACCATATATTTT.

The chain is built from TRBV27 and TRBJ2-4, with 7 positions matching TRBD2. This CDR3 spans 15 amino acids. Germline lookup yields CDR1 MNHEY and CDR2 SMNVEV (reference sequence). V lost 2 bases, J lost 1 base, and 2 bases stayed unmatched. The chain's CDR3 is CASSLRGSAKNIQYF. The CDR3 nucleotides read TGTGCCAGCAGTTTACGCGGGAGTGCCAAAAACATTCAGTACTTC.

This rearrangement joins TRBV2 to TRBJ1-6, with D possibly being TRBD1 (6 bases). Trimming pared 7 bases from V and 7 bases from J, leaving 8 bases between. This CDR3 has 12 amino acids. Looked up from germline, CDR1 is SNHLY and CDR2 is FYNNEI. Here the CDR3 DNA reads TGTGCCAGCAACAGGGTCAATTCACCCCTCCACTTT. Translated, it gives CASNRVNSPLHF.

V and J are TRBV15 and TRBJ1-4; D is possibly TRBD1 (6 bases). V lost 1 base to trimming and J lost 4 bases, with 13 bases between them. The CDR3 consists of 16 residues. CDR1 LNHNV and CDR2 YYDKDF come from the germline V gene (reference sequence). CDR3 in DNA: TGTGCCACCAGCAGAGCGGGGGGCCTTGGTAATGAAAAACTGTTTTTT. This sequence encodes CATSRAGGLGNEKLFF.

This clone has a single count. The CDR3 DNA reads as TGCGCCAGCAGCCGGCTAGAATTAAACAAGGGATTCACCGGGGAGCTGTTTTTT. It codes for CASSRLELNKGFTGELFF. This chain joins TRBV4-1 and TRBJ2-2; D uncertain. Germline lookup yields CDR1 MGHRA and CDR2 YSYEKL. This CDR3 spans 18 amino acids. The germline V and J ends were trimmed by 4 bases and 4 bases, with 22 bases remaining between them.

The chain joins TRBV28 to TRBJ2-1; 9 nucleotides agree with TRBD2. Per the germline V gene, CDR1 is MDHEN and CDR2 is SYDVKM. The V gene end was trimmed by 2 bases and the J gene end by 4 bases; junction bases not matched to a gene: 3. The CDR3 consists of 15 residues. The CDR3 region has the DNA TGTGCCAGCAGTTTAGGCGGGAGGGTATACAATGAGCAGTTCTTC. This gives the protein CASSLGGRVYNEQFF.

The chain couples TRBV6-1 to TRBJ1-1, with no clear D. Germline CDR1 is MNHNS and CDR2 is SASEGT. The CDR3 length is 11 residues. The V end was cut by 2 bases, the J end by 7 bases, with 5 bases between. The CDR3: CASSEIGEAFF. The CDR3 coding sequence is TGTGCCAGCAGTGAAATCGGTGAAGCTTTCTTT.

This clone was recorded only once. In the same sample, other DNA sequences code for this CDR3. The rearrangement joins TRBV7-3 to TRBJ2-2; D may be TRBD2 (5 bases). Trimming stripped 0 bases from V and 1 base from J, with 9 bases between. This CDR3 is 16 amino acids long. Germline V gene lookup returns CDR1 SGHTA and CDR2 FQGTGA. CDR3 in amino acids: CASSLTLAGNTGELFF. CDR3 bases: TGTGCCAGCAGCTTAACACTGGCGGGGAACACCGGGGAGCTGTTTTTT.

This rearrangement joins TRBV6-1 to TRBJ1-5, with a tentative D call TRBD1 (6 bases). CDR3 length: 16 amino acids. Germline lookup yields CDR1 MNHNS and CDR2 SASEGT. With 2 bases removed from V and 3 bases from J, the gap between germline ends came to 14 bases. CDR3 amino acids: CASSEYPTGYNQPQHF. DNA of the CDR3: TGTGCCAGCAGTGAATACCCTACAGGGTACAATCAGCCCCAGCATTTT.

J is TRBJ2-7 and V is TRBV7-8; TRBD2 agrees at 9 bases. Germline values: CDR1 SGHVS, CDR2 FQNEAQ. The V and J ends lost 5 bases and 1 base, in that order; junction bases with no gene match: 12. The CDR3 runs to 17 residues. The CDR3 spells CASSPAAGGPLSYEQYF. The DNA for the CDR3 is TGTGCCAGCAGCCCCGCGGCGGGAGGGCCCCTTTCCTACGAGCAGTACTTC.

This clone was recorded only once. The chain combines TRBV27 with TRBJ2-1; D is possibly TRBD2 (6 bases). Trimming stripped 3 bases from V and 7 bases from J, with 10 bases between. Germline V gives CDR1 MNHEY, CDR2 SMNVEV (reference sequence). This CDR3 is built from 13 residues. The CDR3 sequence: CASSFGGKNEQFF. DNA for the CDR3: TGTGCCAGCAGTTTCGGCGGGAAAAATGAGCAGTTCTTC.